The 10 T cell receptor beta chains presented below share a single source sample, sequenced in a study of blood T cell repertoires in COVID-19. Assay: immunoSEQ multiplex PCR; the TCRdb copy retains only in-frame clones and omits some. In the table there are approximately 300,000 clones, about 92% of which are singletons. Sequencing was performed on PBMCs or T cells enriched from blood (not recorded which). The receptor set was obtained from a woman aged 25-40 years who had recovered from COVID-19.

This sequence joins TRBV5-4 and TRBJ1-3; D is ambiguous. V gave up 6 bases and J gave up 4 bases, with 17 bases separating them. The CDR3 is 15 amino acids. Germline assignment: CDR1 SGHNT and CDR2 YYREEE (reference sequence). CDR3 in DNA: TGTGCCAGCATCCGAAGTACGAACAAGGGAAACACCATATATTTT. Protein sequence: CASIRSTNKGNTIYF. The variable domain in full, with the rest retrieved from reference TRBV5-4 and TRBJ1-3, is ETGVTQSPTHLIKTRGQQVTLRCSSQSGHNTVSWYQQALGQGPQFIFQYYREEENGRGNFPPRFSGLQFPNYSSELNVNALELDDSALYLCASIRSTNKGNTIYFGEGSWLTVV.

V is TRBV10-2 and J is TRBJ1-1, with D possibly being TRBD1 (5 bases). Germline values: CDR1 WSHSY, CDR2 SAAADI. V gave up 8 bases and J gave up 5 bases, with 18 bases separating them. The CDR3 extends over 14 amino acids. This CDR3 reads CASARGQGGTEAFF. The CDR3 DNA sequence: TGCGCCAGCGCGAGAGGGCAGGGAGGGACTGAAGCTTTCTTT.

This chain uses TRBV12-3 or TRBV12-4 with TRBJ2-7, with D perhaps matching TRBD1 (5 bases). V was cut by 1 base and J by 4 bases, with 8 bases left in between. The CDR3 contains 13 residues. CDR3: CASSLGGTYEQYF. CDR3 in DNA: TGTGCCAGCAGTTTAGGGGGCACATACGAGCAGTACTTC.

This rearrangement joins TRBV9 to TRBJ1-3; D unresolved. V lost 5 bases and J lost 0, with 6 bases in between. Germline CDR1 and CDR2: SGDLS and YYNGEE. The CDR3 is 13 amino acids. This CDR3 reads CASSFNSGNTIYF. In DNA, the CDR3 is TGTGCCAGCAGTTTTAACTCTGGAAACACCATATATTTT.

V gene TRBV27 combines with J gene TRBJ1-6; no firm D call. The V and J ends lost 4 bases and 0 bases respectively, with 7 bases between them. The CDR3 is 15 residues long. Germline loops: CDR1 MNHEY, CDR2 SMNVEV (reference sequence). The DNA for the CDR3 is TGTGCCAGCAGTTCGGGGAGCTCCTATAATTCACCCCTCCACTTT. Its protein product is CASSSGSSYNSPLHF.

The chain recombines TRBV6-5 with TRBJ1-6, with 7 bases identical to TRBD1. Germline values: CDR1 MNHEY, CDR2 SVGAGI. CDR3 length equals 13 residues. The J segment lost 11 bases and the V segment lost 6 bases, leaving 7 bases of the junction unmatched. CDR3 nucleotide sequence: TGTGCCAGCAGCCGACAGGGAGCAGCACCCCTCCACTTT. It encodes CASSRQGAAPLHF.

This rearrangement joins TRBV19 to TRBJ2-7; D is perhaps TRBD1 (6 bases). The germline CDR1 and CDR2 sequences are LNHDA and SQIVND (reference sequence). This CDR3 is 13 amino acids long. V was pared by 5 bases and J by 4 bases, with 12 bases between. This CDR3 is CASSPGTLYEQYF. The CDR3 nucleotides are TGTGCCAGTAGTCCAGGGACACTGTACGAGCAGTACTTC.

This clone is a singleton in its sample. The CDR3 sequence is CSASMGLASYEQYF. CDR3 in DNA: TGCAGTGCTAGTATGGGACTAGCCTCCTACGAGCAGTACTTC. This chain joins TRBV20-1 and TRBJ2-7, with TRBD2 matching over 9 bases. The trim removed 3 bases at V and 0 bases at J, leaving 3 bases unmatched. The CDR3 loop spans 14 amino acids. Germline CDR1 DFQATT, CDR2 SNEGSKA (reference sequence).

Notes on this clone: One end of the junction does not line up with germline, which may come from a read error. As DNA, the CDR3 is TGTGCCAGCTCACCACCGTACGGACCTAGCACAGATGCGCAGTATTTT. Translated: CASSPPYGPSTDAQYF. The chain employs TRBV18 and TRBJ2-3; a possible D gene is TRBD2 (5 bases). CDR1 and CDR2 (germline): KGHSH, LQKENI. The CDR3 spans 16 residues.

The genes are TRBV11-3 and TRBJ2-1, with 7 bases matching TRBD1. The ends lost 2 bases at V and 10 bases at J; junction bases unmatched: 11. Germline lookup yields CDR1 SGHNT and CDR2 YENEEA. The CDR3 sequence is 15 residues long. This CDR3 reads CASSLQSAQGEEQFF. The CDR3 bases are TGTGCCAGCAGCTTACAAAGCGCGCAGGGGGAGGAGCAGTTCTTC.